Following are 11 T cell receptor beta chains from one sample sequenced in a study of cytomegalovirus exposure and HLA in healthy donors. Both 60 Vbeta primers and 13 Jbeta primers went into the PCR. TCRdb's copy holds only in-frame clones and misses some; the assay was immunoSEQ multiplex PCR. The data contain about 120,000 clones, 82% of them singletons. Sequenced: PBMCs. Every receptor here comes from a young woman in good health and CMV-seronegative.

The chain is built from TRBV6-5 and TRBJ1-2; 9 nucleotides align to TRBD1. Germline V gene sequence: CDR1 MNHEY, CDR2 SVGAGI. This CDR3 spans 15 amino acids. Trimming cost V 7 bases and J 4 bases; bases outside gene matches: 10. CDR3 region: CASTASPTGGYGYTF. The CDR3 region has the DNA TGTGCCAGCACCGCCTCTCCGACAGGGGGCTATGGCTACACCTTC.

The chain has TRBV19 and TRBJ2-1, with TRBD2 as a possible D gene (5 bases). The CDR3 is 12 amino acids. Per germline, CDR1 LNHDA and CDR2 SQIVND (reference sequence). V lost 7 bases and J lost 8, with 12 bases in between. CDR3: CASTLEGDEQFF. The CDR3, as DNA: TGTGCCAGTACTCTCGAGGGCGATGAGCAGTTCTTC.

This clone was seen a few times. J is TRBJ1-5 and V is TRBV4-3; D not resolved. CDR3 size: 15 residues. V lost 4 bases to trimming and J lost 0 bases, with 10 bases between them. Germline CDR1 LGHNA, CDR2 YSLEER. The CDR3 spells CASSPTFYSNQPQHF. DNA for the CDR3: TGCGCCAGCAGCCCGACATTCTATAGCAATCAGCCCCAGCATTTT.

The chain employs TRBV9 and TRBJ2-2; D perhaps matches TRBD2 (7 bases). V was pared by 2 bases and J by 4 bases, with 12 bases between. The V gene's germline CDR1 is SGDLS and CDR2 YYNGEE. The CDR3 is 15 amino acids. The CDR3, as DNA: TGTGCCAGCAGCGTGGGGGGGCTCCTCACCGGGGAGCTGTTTTTT. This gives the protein CASSVGGLLTGELFF.

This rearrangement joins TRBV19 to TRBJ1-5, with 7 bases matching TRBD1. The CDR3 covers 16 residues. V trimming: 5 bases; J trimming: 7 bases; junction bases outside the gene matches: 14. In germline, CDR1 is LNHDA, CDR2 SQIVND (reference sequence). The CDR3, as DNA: TGTGCCAGTAGTCCCTTGATAAAGGGGGCAAAACAGCCCCAGCATTTT. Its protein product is CASSPLIKGAKQPQHF.

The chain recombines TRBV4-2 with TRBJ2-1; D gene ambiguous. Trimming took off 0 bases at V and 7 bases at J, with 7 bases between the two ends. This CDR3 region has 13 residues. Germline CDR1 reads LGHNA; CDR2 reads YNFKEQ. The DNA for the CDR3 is TGTGCCAGCAGCCAAGATCCGGTTAATGAGCAGTTCTTC. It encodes CASSQDPVNEQFF.

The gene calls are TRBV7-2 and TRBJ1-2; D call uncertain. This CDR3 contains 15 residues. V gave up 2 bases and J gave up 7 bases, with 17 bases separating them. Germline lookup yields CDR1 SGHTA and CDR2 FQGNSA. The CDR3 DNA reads TGTGCCAGCAGCTTATCTGTTTACGGGTTCTCTGGCTACACCTTC. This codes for CASSLSVYGFSGYTF.

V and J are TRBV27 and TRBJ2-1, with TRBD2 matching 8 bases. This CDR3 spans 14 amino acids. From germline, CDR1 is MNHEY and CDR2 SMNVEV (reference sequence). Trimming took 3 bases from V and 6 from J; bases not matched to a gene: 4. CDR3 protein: CASSLGLVINEQFF. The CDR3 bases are TGTGCCAGCAGTTTGGGACTAGTCATCAATGAGCAGTTCTTC.

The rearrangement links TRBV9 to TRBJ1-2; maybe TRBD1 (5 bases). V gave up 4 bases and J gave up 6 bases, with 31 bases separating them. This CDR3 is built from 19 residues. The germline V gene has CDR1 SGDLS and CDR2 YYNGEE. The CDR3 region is CASSPYGGSYLDSDDGYTF. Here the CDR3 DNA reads TGTGCCAGCAGCCCCTACGGGGGTTCTTACCTAGATTCAGATGATGGCTACACCTTC.

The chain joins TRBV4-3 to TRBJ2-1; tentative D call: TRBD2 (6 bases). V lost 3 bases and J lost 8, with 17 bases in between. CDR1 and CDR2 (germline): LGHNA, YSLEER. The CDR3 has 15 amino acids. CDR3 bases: TGCGCCAGCAGCCAGAGGAGCGGGTCCTGGGATGAGCAGTTCTTC. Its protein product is CASSQRSGSWDEQFF.

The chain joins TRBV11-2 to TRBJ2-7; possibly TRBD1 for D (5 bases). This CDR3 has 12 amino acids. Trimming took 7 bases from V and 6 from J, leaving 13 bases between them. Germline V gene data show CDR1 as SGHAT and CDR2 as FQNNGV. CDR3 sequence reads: CASTQRGGEQYF. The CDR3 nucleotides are TGTGCCAGCACCCAAAGGGGTGGCGAGCAGTACTTC.